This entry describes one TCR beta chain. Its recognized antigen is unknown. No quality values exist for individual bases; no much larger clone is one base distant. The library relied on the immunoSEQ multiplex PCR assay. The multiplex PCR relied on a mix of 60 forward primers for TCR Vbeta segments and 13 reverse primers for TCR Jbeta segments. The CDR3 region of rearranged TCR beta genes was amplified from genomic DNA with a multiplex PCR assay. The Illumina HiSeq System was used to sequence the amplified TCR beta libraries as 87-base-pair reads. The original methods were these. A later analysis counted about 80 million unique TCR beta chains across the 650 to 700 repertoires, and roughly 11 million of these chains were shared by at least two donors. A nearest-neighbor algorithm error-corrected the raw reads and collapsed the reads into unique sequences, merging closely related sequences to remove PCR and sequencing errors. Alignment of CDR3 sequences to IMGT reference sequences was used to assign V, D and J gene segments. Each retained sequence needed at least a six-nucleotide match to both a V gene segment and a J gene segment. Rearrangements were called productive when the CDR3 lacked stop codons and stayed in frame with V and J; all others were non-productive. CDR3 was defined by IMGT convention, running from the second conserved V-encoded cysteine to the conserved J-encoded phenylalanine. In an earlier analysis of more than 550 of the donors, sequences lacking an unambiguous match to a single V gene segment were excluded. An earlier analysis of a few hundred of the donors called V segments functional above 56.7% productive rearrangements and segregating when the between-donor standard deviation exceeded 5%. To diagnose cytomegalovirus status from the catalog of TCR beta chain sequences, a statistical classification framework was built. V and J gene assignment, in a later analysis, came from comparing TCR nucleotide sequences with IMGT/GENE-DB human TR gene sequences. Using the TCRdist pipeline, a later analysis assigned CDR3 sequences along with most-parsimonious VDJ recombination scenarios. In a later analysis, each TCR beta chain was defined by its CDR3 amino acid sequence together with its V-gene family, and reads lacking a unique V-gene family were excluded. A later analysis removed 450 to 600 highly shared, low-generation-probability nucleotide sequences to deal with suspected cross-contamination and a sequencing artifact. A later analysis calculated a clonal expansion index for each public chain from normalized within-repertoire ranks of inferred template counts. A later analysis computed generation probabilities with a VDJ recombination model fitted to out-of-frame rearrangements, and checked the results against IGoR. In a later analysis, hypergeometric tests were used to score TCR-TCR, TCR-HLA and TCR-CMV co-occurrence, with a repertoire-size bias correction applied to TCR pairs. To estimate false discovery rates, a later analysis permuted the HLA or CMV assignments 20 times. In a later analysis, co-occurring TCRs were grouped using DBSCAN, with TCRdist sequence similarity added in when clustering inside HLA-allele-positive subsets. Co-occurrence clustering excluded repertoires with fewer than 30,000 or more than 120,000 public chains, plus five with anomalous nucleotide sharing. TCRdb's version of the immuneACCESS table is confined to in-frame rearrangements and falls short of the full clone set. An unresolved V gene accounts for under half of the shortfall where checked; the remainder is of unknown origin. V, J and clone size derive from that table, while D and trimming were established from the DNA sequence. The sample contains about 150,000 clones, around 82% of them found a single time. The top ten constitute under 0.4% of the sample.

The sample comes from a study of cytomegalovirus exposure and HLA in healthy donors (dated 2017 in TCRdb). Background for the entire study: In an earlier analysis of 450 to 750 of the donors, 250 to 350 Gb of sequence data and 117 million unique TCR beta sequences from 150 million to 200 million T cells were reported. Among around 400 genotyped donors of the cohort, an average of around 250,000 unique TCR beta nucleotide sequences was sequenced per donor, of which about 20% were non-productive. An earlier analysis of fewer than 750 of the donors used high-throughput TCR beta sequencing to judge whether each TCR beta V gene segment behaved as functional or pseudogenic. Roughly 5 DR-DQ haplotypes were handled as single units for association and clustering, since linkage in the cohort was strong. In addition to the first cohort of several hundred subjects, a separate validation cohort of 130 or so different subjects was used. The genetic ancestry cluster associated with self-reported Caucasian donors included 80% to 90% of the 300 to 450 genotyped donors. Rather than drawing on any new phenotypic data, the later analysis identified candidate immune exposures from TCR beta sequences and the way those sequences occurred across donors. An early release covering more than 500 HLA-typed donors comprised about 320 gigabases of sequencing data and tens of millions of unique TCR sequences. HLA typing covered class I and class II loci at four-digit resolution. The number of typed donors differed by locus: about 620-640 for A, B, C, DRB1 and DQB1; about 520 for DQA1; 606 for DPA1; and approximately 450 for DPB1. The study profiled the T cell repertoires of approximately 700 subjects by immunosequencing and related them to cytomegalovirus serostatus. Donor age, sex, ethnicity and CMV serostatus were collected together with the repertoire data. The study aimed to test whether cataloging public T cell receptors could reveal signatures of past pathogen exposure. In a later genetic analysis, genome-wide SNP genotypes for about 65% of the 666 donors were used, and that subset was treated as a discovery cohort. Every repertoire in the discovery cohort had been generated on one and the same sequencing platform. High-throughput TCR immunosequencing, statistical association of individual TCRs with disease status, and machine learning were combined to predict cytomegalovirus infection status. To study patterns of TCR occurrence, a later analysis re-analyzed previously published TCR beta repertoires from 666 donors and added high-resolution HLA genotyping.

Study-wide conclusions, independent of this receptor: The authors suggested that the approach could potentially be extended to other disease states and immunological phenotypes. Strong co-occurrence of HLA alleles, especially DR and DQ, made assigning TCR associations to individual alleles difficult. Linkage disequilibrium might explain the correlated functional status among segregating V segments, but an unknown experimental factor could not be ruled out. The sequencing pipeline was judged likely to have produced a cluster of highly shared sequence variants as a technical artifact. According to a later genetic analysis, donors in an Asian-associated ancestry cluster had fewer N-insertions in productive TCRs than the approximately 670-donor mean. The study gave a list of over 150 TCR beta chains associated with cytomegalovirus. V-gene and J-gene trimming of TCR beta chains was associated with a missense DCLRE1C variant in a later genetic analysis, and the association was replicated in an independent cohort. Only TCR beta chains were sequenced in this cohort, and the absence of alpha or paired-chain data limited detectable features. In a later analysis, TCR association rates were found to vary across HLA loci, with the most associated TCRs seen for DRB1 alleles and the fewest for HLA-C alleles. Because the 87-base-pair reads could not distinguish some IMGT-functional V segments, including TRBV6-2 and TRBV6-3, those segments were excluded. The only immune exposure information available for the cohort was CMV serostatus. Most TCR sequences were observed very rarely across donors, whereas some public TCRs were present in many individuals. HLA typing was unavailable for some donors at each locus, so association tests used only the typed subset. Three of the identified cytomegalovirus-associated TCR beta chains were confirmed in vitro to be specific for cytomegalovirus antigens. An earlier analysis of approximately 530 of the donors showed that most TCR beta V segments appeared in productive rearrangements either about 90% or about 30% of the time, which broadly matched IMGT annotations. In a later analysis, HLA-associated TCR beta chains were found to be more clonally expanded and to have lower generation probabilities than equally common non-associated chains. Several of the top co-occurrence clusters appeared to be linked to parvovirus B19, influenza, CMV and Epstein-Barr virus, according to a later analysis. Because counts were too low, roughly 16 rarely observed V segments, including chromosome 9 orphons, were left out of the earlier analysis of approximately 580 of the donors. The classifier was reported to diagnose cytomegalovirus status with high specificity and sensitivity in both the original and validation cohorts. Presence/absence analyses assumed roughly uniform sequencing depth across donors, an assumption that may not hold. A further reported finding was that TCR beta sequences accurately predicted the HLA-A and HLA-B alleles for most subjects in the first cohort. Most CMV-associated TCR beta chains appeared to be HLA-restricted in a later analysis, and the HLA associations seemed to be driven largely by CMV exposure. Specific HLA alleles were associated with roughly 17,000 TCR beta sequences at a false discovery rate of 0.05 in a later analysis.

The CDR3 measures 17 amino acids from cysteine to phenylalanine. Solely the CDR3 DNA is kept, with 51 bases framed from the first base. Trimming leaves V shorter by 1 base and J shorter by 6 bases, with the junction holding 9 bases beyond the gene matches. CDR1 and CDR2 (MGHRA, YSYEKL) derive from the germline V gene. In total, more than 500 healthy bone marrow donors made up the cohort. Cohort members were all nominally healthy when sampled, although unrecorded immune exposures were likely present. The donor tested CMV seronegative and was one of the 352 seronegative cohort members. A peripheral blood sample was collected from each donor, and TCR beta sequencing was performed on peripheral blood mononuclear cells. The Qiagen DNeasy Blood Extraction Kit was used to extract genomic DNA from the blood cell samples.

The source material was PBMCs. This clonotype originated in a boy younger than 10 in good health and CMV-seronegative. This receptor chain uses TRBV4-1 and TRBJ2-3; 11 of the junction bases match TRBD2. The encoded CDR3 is CASSQGFSGRAWDTQYF. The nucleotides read TGCGCCAGCAGCCAAGGTTTTAGCGGGAGGGCATGGGATACGCAGTATTTT.